Below are 28 T cell receptor beta chains sequenced from a single sample in a study of T cell changes during pregnancy in multiple sclerosis. Clones were sequenced by immunoSEQ multiplex PCR, and TCRdb holds only the in-frame ones, with some missing. The data contain more than 35,000 clones, 89% of them singletons. Sequenced here: CD8+ T cells from peripheral blood mononuclear cells, sampled in the third trimester of pregnancy. These receptors originate from a female donor with multiple sclerosis, enrolled in a pregnancy study.

The chain combines TRBV11-2 with TRBJ2-2, with D perhaps matching TRBD1 (6 bases). This CDR3 comprises 17 residues. V lost 5 bases, J lost 2 bases, and 18 bases lay in between. Germline-derived CDR1 and CDR2 are SGHAT and FQNNGV. The CDR3 region is CASSHPGGPRNTGELFF. DNA of the CDR3: TGTGCCAGCAGCCACCCTGGGGGCCCACGAAACACCGGGGAGCTGTTTTTT.

The J gene is TRBJ2-7, the V gene TRBV7-9; D might be TRBD2 (5 bases). This CDR3 contains 15 residues. Trimming stripped 5 bases from V and 2 bases from J, with 16 bases between. Germline V gene sequence: CDR1 SEHNR, CDR2 FQNEAQ (reference sequence). The CDR3 DNA follows: TGTGCCAGCAGCCCCCCGGACCGGAGGACCTACGAGCAGTACTTC. Its protein product is CASSPPDRRTYEQYF.

The genes are TRBV5-6 and TRBJ2-5, with D perhaps matching TRBD2 (6 bases). The CDR3 loop spans 11 amino acids. Trimming cost V 4 bases and J 7 bases, with 8 bases left between them. Germline V gene lookup returns CDR1 SGHDT and CDR2 YYEEEE. The CDR3 loop reads CASSRRGTQYF. The CDR3 nucleotides read TGTGCCAGCAGCCGGAGGGGGACCCAGTACTTC.

The chain carries TRBV6-5 and TRBJ2-5; 12 positions agree with TRBD2. The germline V gene has CDR1 MNHEY and CDR2 SVGAGI. This CDR3 is 16 amino acids long. Losses at the gene ends were 3 bases for V and 5 bases for J; bases not matched to a gene: 7. The DNA for the CDR3 is TGTGCCAGCAGTTATCCCCTAGCGGGAGGGCTGGAGACCCAGTACTTC. Its protein product is CASSYPLAGGLETQYF.

Only one count was recorded for this clone. The CDR3 sequence is CASSVGAGGGQPQHF. The CDR3 DNA reads as TGTGCCAGCAGCGTAGGGGCTGGGGGCGGACAGCCCCAGCATTTT. The J gene is TRBJ1-5, the V gene TRBV9, with D possibly matching TRBD1 (6 bases). The CDR3 length is 15 residues. Germline V CDR1 and CDR2: SGDLS, YYNGEE. The V and J ends lost 0 bases and 7 bases respectively, with 14 bases between them.

Only one count was recorded for this clone. This sequence joins TRBV29-1 and TRBJ1-1, with 8 nucleotides matching TRBD1. This CDR3 is built from 13 residues. CDR1 and CDR2 from the germline V gene are SQVTM and ANQGSEA. J was trimmed by 3 bases and V by 3 bases; bases with no gene match: 3. The CDR3 DNA reads as TGCAGCGTTGACCGGACAGGGTACACTGAAGCTTTCTTT. As protein: CSVDRTGYTEAFF.

This clone came up once. The chain combines TRBV19 with TRBJ2-2; no reliable D call. V dropped 3 bases and J dropped 4 bases, with 9 bases sitting between them. This CDR3 spans 14 amino acids. CDR1 and CDR2 from the germline V gene are LNHDA and SQIVND (reference sequence). CDR3 DNA sequence: TGTGCCAGTAGTATGGCTAGTATCACCGGGGAGCTGTTTTTT. It translates to CASSMASITGELFF. Looking up the rest from reference TRBV19 and TRBJ2-2 gives the full variable domain: DGGITQSPKYLFRKEGQNVTLSCEQNLNHDAMYWYRQDPGQGLRLIYYSQIVNDFQKGDIAEGYSVSREKKESFPLTVTSAQKNPTAFYLCASSMASITGELFFGEGSRLTVL.

This clone appeared a single time. The rearrangement joins TRBV7-6 to TRBJ2-1, with D unresolved. This CDR3 is built from 15 residues. V lost 4 bases and J lost 0, with 10 bases in between. Germline V CDR1 and CDR2: SGHVS, FNYEAQ. CDR3: CASSSGPSSYNEQFF. In DNA form, the CDR3 reads TGTGCCAGCAGCTCGGGTCCCAGCTCCTACAATGAGCAGTTCTTC.

The chain uses TRBV7-9 and TRBJ2-1; tentative D call: TRBD2 (7 bases). The CDR3 extends over 19 amino acids. CDR1 is SEHNR and CDR2 is FQNEAQ in the germline V gene (reference sequence). The V end was cut by 2 bases, the J end by 0 bases, with 20 bases between. In nucleotides, the CDR3 is TGTGCCAGCAGCTTATCTCCAGCACGGGGGGCGGGCTCCTACAATGAGCAGTTCTTC. This translates into CASSLSPARGAGSYNEQFF.

The CDR3 spells CASSQFSDNEQFF. CDR3 coding DNA: TGCGCCAGCAGCCAGTTTAGCGACAATGAGCAGTTCTTC. V and J are TRBV4-1 and TRBJ2-1; D perhaps matches TRBD2 (5 bases). The CDR3 contains 13 residues. V lost 3 bases, J lost 5 bases, and 8 bases lay in between. CDR1 MGHRA and CDR2 YSYEKL come from the germline V gene.

This chain links TRBV4-3 with TRBJ2-3; the D gene is possibly TRBD2 (6 bases). The germline CDR1 and CDR2 sequences are LGHNA and YSLEER. Trimming shortened V by 0 bases and J by 1 base, and 14 bases separated the two germline ends. This CDR3 spans 17 amino acids. The CDR3 sequence is CASSQELVPGGTDTQYF. For the CDR3, the DNA is TGCGCCAGCAGCCAAGAGCTCGTTCCGGGAGGCACAGATACGCAGTATTTT.

The chain joins TRBV9 to TRBJ2-2; 16 nucleotides align to TRBD2. Looked up from germline, CDR1 is SGDLS and CDR2 is YYNGEE. The CDR3 is made up of 16 amino acids. The ends lost 4 bases at V and 6 bases at J; junction bases unmatched: 3. CDR3 nucleotides: TGTGCCAGCAGCCCAGGGACTAGCGGGGGGGCCGGGGAGCTGTTTTTT. The encoded protein is CASSPGTSGGAGELFF.

J is TRBJ1-2 and V is TRBV2, with TRBD1 identical over 8 bases. This CDR3 is 16 amino acids long. After removal of 3 bases from V and 2 bases from J, the junction contained 8 bases not matched to a gene. Germline CDR1 and CDR2: SNHLY and FYNNEI. The CDR3 DNA reads TGTGCCAGCAGTGACGTCCAGGGGGCCCTAAACTATGGCTACACCTTC. Translation gives CASSDVQGALNYGYTF.

The rearrangement links TRBV6-4 to TRBJ2-6, with 8 bases matching TRBD1. The junction had 5 bases not matched to a gene; V was cut back by 4 bases and J by 0 bases. The CDR3 has 17 residues. CDR1 and CDR2 from the germline V gene are MRHNA and SNTAGT. The CDR3 nucleotides are TGTGCCAGCAGTGGGACAGGGCGGCGCTCTGGGGCCAACGTCCTGACTTTC. It codes for CASSGTGRRSGANVLTF.

The V and J genes are TRBV9 and TRBJ2-1, with D tentatively TRBD1 (6 bases). The V gene's germline CDR1 is SGDLS and CDR2 YYNGEE. CDR3 length: 14 amino acids. V was cut by 0 bases and J by 10 bases, with 14 bases left in between. CDR3: CASSVEWGHGEQFF. The CDR3 DNA reads as TGTGCCAGCAGCGTAGAATGGGGACATGGGGAGCAGTTCTTC.

This clone came up once. The chain combines TRBV9 with TRBJ2-7; possibly TRBD1 for D (5 bases). This CDR3 comprises 15 residues. From germline, CDR1 is SGDLS and CDR2 YYNGEE. Trimming left V 0 bases short and J 2 bases short, with 12 bases between. In DNA, the CDR3 is TGTGCCAGCAGCGTAGGTTTCGGACAAGCCTACGAGCAGTACTTC. It codes for CASSVGFGQAYEQYF.

The rearrangement uses TRBV27 and TRBJ2-3, with unresolved D. The length of the CDR3 is 15 residues. Between the trimmed V and J ends, which lost 5 bases and 6 bases, there was a span of 18 bases. Germline loops: CDR1 MNHEY, CDR2 SMNVEV (reference sequence). CDR3 sequence (DNA): TGTGCCAGCAGTCTCCATTCTTCCAGTCCGGATACGCAGTATTTT. Encoded protein: CASSLHSSSPDTQYF.

The chain carries TRBV18 and TRBJ1-5; tentative D call: TRBD1 (5 bases). Germline V gene sequence: CDR1 KGHSH, CDR2 LQKENI. CDR3 length: 15 amino acids. V lost 3 bases, J lost 1 base, and 10 bases lay in between. CDR3: CASSPIDSSNQPQHF. The CDR3 DNA reads as TGTGCCAGCTCACCCATTGACAGCAGCAATCAGCCCCAGCATTTT. Variable domain in full (rest from reference TRBV18 and TRBJ1-5): NAGVMQNPRHLVRRRGQEARLRCSPMKGHSHVYWYRQLPEEGLKFMVYLQKENIIDESGMPKERFSAEFPKEGPSILRIQQVVRGDSAAYFCASSPIDSSNQPQHFGDGTRLSIL.

The chain has TRBV10-3 and TRBJ2-1; perhaps TRBD2 as D (5 bases). Germline loops: CDR1 ENHRY, CDR2 SYGVKD. The CDR3 extends over 16 amino acids. Trimming cost V 5 bases and J 2 bases, with 16 bases left between them. CDR3: CAISLSDSATYNEQFF. CDR3 sequence (DNA): TGTGCCATCAGTTTGTCGGACTCAGCAACCTACAATGAGCAGTTCTTC.

The rearrangement links TRBV19 to TRBJ1-6; 7 bases fit TRBD1. Looked up from germline, CDR1 is LNHDA and CDR2 is SQIVND (reference sequence). This CDR3 contains 14 residues. Trimming took 5 bases from V and 9 from J; bases not matched to a gene: 7. In nucleotides, the CDR3 is TGTGCCAGTAGTCTTACAGGGGCTGCTTCACCCCTCCACTTT. Amino acid sequence: CASSLTGAASPLHF.

The chain is built from TRBV7-8 and TRBJ2-5; D is unclear. The V end was cut by 3 bases, the J end by 5 bases, with 13 bases between. This CDR3 is built from 14 residues. Germline lookup yields CDR1 SGHVS and CDR2 FQNEAQ. The CDR3 DNA sequence: TGTGCCAGCAGCTTTCTGAACCCCAGTGAGACCCAGTACTTC. Translating it yields CASSFLNPSETQYF.

The chain is built from TRBV2 and TRBJ2-1; the match to TRBD2 covers 10 bases. V trimming: 2 bases; J trimming: 10 bases; junction bases outside the gene matches: 17. The CDR3 loop spans 18 amino acids. Germline CDR1 and CDR2: SNHLY and FYNNEI. DNA of the CDR3: TGTGCCAGCAGTGAATTAGGCCTAGCGGGGGCACTCGTCTGGGAGCAGTTCTTC. This sequence encodes CASSELGLAGALVWEQFF.

V and J are TRBV12-5 and TRBJ1-4, with 7 nucleotides matching TRBD1. Losses at the gene ends were 3 bases for V and 0 bases for J; bases not matched to a gene: 16. CDR3 length: 20 residues. Germline CDR1 and CDR2: LGHNT and FRNRAP. This CDR3 is CASGFLLRQGGSSTNEKLFF. The CDR3 nucleotides read TGTGCTAGTGGTTTCCTTCTCCGACAGGGTGGGTCCTCAACTAATGAAAAACTGTTTTTT.

V and J are TRBV27 and TRBJ2-3; D is possibly TRBD1 (5 bases). The CDR3 consists of 12 residues. Looked up from germline, CDR1 is MNHEY and CDR2 is SMNVEV (reference sequence). Trimming removed 8 bases at V and 0 bases at J, with 6 bases between. CDR3 sequence reads: CASGHSTDTQYF. CDR3 DNA sequence: TGTGCCAGCGGACATAGCACAGATACGCAGTATTTT.

This sequence joins TRBV2 and TRBJ2-5; D is perhaps TRBD2 (5 bases). This CDR3 is 15 amino acids long. Germline V gives CDR1 SNHLY, CDR2 FYNNEI. The germline V and J ends were trimmed by 6 bases and 5 bases, with 19 bases remaining between them. DNA of the CDR3: TGTGCCAGCAGGGAACCCCTCGGGGTGGGGGAGACCCAGTACTTC. Protein sequence: CASREPLGVGETQYF. The complete variable domain, with remaining parts taken from reference TRBV2 and TRBJ2-5, reads EPEVTQTPSHQVTQMGQEVILRCVPISNHLYFYWYRQILGQKVEFLVSFYNNEISEKSEIFDDQFSVERPDGSNFTLKIRSTKLEDSAMYFCASREPLGVGETQYFGPGTRLLVL.

The rearrangement links TRBV5-1 to TRBJ2-2; 9 nucleotides align to TRBD1. This CDR3 is built from 16 residues. The V gene's germline CDR1 is SGHRS and CDR2 YFSETQ. After removal of 3 bases from V and 4 bases from J, the junction contained 7 bases not matched to a gene. In nucleotides, the CDR3 is TGCGCCAGCAGCTCAACGTACAGGGGGCCCACCGGGGAGCTGTTTTTT. Protein product: CASSSTYRGPTGELFF.

This chain links TRBV27 with TRBJ2-5, with 10 bases lining up with TRBD2. The CDR3 totals 15 residues. CDR1 and CDR2 (germline): MNHEY, SMNVEV (reference sequence). Losses at the gene ends were 4 bases for V and 4 bases for J; bases not matched to a gene: 6. CDR3 amino acids: CASSWSGGASETQYF. CDR3 nucleotide sequence: TGTGCCAGCAGTTGGAGCGGGGGGGCGTCAGAGACCCAGTACTTC.

The chain uses TRBV6-5 and TRBJ2-1; 8 bases are a match to TRBD1. This CDR3 region has 15 residues. Germline-derived CDR1 and CDR2 are MNHEY and SVGAGI. V lost 5 bases and J lost 5; bases outside the gene matches: 8. CDR3 coding DNA: TGTGCCAGCAGTCCGGACAGGGAGAGGGACAATGAGCAGTTCTTC. Translated, it gives CASSPDRERDNEQFF.